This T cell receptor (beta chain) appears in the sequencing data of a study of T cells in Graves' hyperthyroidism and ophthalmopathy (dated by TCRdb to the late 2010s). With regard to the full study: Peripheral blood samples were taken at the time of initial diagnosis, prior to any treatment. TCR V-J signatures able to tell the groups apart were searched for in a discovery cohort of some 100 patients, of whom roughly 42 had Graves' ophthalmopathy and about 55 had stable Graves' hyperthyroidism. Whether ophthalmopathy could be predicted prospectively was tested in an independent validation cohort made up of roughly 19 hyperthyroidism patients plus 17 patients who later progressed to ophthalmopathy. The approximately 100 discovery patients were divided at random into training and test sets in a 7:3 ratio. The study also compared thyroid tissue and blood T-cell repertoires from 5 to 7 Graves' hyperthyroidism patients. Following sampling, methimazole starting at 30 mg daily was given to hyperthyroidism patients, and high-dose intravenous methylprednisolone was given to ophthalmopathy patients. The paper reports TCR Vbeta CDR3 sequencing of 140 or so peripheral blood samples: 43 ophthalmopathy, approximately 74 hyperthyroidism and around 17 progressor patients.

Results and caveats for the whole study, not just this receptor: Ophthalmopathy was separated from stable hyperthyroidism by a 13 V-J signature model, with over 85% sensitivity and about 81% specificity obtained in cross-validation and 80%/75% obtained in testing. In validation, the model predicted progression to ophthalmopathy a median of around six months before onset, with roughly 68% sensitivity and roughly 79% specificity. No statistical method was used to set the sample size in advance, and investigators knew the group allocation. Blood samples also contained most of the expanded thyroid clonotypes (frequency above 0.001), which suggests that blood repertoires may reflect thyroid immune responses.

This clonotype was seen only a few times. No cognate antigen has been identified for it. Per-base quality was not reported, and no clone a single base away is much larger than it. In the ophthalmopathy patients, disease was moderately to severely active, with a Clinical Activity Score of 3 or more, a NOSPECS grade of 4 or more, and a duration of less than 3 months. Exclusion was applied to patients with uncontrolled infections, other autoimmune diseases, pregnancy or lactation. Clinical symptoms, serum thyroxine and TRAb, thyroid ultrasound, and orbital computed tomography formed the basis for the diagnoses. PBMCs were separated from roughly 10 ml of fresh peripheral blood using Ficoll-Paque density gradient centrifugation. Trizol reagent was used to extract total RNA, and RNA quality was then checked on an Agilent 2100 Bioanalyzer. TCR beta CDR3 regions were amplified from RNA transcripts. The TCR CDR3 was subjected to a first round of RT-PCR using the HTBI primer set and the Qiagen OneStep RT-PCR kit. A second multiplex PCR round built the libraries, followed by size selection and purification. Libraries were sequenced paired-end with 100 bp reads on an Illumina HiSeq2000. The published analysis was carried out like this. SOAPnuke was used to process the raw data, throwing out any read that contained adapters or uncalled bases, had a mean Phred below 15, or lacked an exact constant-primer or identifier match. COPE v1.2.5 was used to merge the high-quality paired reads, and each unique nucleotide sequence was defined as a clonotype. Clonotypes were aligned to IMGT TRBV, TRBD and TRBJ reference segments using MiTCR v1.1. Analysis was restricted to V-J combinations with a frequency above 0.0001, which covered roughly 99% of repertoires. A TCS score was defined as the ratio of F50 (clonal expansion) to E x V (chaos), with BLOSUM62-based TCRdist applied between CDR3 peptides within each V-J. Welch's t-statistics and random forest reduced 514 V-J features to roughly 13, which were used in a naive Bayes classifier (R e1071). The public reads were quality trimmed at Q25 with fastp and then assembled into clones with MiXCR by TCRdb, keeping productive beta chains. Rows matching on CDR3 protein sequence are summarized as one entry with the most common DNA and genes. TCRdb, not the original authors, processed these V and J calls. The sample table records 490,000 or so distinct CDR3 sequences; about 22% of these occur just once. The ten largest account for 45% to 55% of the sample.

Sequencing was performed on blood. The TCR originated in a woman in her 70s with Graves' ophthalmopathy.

Here is the DNA: TGTGCCAGCAGCTCTGGACAGGGCCTAGGTTCACCCCTCCACTTT. This encodes CASSSGQGLGSPLHF. The V and J genes are TRBV11-2 and TRBJ1-6, with TRBD1 matching 8 junction bases. Germline trimming amounts to 4 bases on V and 9 bases on J, with 8 as the count of junction bases outside the gene matches. Its CDR3 holds 15 amino acids, cysteine through phenylalanine. The retained sequence is limited to the CDR3, 45 bases, with the frame set at the first base. CDR1 SGHAT and CDR2 FQNNGV were looked up in the germline V gene.